This T cell receptor (beta chain) was identified during a study of cytomegalovirus exposure and HLA in healthy donors (dated by TCRdb to the late 2010s). Notes on the research overall: According to a later analysis, the roughly 120 validation repertoires were produced on the same platform as the 666 repertoires of the first cohort. The aim of the study was to test whether cataloging public T cell receptors could identify signatures of past pathogen exposure. Besides the first cohort of around 700 subjects, a separate validation cohort made up of 95 to 150 different subjects was used. To predict cytomegalovirus infection status, the study combined high-throughput TCR immunosequencing, statistical association of individual TCRs with disease status, and machine learning. Overall study outcomes, separate from this receptor: Most TCR sequences were seen in very few donors, while some public TCRs were found in many individuals. Cytomegalovirus status was reported to be diagnosed by the classifier with high specificity and sensitivity in both the original and validation cohorts. It was suggested by the authors that the approach could potentially be generalized to other disease states and immunological phenotypes. A later analysis had no HLA typing for the validation cohort, so co-occurrence there was scored across all 110 or so repertoires. In the study, roughly 160 TCR beta chains were listed as associated with cytomegalovirus. Subsequent analysis determined that TCRs grouped into clusters in the first cohort also showed a tendency toward co-occurrence across the roughly 120 validation repertoires, and 94% of cluster scores exceeded 0. In vitro tests confirmed that a few of the cytomegalovirus-associated TCR beta chains recognize cytomegalovirus antigens.

With respect to this clone: It lacks a known antigen. No base quality information exists; no much larger clone differs at one position.

From cysteine to phenylalanine, the CDR3 is 14 amino acids long. Just the 42-base CDR3 DNA is kept, in frame starting at base 1. The germline V and J ends show losses of 8 bases and 5 bases respectively, and no gene match explains 6 bases of the junction. Sequences MNHNS (CDR1) and SASEGT (CDR2) are obtained from the germline V gene. The donors belonged to the validation cohort of about 110 subjects, which was separate from the approximately 700-subject first cohort. Library preparation employed the immunoSEQ multiplex PCR assay. Per the original workflow: To diagnose cytomegalovirus status from the catalog of TCR beta chain sequences, a statistical classification framework was built. The source is immuneACCESS, and TCRdb retained only in-frame sequences with V and J called. Part of the clones is not carried over; for the studies checked, unresolved V genes explain less than half of this, and the remainder is unexplained. V and J calls and clone size are given by that table; D and trimming were obtained from the DNA. The sample profile shows around 70,000 clones; around 94% of them were found once. The ten largest clones take up under 2% of the sample.

The rearranged segments are TRBV6-1 and TRBJ2-5; 12 nucleotides in the junction match TRBD1. What was sequenced was PBMCs. The source is a man between 18 and 29 years old in good health and CMV-seropositive. This receptor carries the CDR3 CASRDRGLGETQYF. DNA sequence: TGTGCCAGCCGGGACAGGGGGCTGGGGGAGACCCAGTACTTC.